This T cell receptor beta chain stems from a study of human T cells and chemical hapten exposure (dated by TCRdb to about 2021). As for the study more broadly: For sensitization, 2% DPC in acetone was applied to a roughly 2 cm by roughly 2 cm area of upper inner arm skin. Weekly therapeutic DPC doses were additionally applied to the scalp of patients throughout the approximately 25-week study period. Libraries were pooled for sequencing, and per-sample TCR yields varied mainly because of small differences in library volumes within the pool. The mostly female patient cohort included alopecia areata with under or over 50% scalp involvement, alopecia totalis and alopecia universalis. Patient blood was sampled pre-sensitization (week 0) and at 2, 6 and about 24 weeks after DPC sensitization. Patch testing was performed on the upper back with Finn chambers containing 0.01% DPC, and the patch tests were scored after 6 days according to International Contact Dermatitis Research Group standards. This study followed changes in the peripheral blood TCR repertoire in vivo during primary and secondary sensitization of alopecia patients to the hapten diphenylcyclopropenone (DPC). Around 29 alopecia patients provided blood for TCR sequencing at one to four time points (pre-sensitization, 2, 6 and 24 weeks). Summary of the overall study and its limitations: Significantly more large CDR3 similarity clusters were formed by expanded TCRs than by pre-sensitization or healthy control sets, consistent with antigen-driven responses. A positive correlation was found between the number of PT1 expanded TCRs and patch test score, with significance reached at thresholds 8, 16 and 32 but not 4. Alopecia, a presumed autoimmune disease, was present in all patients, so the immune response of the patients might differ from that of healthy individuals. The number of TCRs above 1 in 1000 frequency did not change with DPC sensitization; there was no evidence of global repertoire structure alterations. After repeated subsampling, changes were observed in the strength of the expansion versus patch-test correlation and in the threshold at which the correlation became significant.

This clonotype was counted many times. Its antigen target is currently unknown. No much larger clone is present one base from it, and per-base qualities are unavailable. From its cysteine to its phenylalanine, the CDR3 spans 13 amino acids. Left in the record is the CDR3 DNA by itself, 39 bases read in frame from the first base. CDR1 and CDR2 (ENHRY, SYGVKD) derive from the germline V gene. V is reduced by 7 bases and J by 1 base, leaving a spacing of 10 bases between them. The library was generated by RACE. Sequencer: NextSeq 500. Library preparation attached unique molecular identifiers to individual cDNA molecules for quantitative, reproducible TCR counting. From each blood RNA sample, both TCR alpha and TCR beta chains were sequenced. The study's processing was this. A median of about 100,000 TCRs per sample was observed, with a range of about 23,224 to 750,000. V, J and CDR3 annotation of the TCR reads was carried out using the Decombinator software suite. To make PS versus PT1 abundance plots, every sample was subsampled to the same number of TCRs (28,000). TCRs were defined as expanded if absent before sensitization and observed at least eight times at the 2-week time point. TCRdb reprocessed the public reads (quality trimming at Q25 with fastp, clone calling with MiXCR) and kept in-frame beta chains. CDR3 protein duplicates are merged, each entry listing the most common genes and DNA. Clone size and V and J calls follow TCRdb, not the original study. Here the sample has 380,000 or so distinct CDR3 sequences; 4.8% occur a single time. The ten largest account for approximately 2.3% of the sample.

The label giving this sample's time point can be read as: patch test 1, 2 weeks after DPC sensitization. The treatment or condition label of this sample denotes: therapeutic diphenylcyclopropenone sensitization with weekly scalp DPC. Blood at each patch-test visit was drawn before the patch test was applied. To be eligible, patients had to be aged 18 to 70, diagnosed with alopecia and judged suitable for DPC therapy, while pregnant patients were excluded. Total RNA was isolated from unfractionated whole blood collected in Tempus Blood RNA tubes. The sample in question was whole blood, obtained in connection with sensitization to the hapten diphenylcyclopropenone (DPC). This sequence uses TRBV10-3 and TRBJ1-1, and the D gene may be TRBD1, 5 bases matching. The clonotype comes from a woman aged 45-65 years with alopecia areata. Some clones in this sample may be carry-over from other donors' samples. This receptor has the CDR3 CAITGTANTEAFF. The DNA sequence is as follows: TGTGCCATCACAGGGACGGCGAACACTGAAGCTTTCTTT.